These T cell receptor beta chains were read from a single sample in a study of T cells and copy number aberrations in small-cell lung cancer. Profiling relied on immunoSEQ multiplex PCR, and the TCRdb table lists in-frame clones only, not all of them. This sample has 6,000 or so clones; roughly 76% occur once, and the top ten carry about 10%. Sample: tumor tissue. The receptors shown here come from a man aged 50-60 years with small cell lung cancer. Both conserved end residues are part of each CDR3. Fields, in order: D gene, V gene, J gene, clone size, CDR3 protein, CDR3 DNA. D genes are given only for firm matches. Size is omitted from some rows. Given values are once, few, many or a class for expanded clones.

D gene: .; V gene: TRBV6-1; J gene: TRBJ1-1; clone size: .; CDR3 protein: CASSQRARENTEAFF; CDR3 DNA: TGTGCCAGCAGCCAGAGAGCTAGGGAGAACACTGAAGCTTTCTTT
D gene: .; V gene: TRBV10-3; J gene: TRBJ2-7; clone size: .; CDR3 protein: CAISESRQAYEQYF; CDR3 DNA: TGTGCCATCAGTGAGTCCAGGCAGGCCTACGAGCAGTACTTC
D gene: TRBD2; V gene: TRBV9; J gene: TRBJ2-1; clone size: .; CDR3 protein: CASSATSGSSGEQFF; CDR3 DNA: TGTGCCAGCAGCGCGACTAGCGGGAGCTCCGGTGAGCAGTTCTTC
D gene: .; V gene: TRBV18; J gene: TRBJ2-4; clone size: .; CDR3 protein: CASSIQGAKNIQYF; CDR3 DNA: TGTGCCAGCTCAATACAGGGAGCCAAAAACATTCAGTACTTC
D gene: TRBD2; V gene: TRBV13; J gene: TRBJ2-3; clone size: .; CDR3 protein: CASSPVGGNRQYF; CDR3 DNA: TGTGCCAGCAGCCCAGTGGGGGGGAATCGGCAGTATTTT
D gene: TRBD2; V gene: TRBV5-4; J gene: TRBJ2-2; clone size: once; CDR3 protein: CASSLEPGLAVGELFF; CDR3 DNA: TGTGCCAGCAGCTTGGAACCGGGACTAGCGGTCGGGGAGCTGTTTTTT
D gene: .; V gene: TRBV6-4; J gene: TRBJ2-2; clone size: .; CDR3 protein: CASRSDSPSTGELFF; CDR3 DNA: TGTGCCAGCAGATCGGACTCCCCCTCTACCGGGGAGCTGTTTTTT
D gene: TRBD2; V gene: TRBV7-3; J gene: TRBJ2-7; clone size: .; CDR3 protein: CASSLNPSGSYEQYF; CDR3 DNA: TGTGCCAGCAGCTTAAACCCTAGCGGCTCCTACGAGCAGTACTTC
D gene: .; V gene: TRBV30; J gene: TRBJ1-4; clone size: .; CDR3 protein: CAWSPPTATNEKLFF; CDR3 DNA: TGTGCCTGGTCACCCCCTACAGCAACTAATGAAAAACTGTTTTTT
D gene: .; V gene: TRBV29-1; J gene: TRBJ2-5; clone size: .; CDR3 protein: CSVGGRETQYF; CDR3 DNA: TGCAGCGTTGGGGGGCGGGAGACCCAGTACTTC
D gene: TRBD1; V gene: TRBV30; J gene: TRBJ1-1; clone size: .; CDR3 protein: CAGQGDTEAFF; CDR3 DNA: TGTGCCGGACAGGGGGACACTGAAGCTTTCTTT
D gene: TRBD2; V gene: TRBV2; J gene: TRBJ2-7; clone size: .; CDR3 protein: CASSLGLAGSYEQYF; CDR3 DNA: TGTGCCAGCAGTCTAGGACTAGCGGGATCTTACGAGCAGTACTTC
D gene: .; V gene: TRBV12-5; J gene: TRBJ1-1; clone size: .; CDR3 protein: CASGLDRTSRQATEAFF; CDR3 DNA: TGTGCTAGTGGTTTGGACCGGACATCCCGACAAGCCACTGAAGCTTTCTTT
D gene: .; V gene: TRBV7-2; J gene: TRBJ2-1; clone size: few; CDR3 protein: CASSLITNEQFF; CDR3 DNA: TGTGCCAGCAGCTTAATTACGAATGAGCAGTTCTTC
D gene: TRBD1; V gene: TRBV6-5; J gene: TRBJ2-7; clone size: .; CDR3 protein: CASSTTGQGKGEQYF; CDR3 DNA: TGTGCCAGCAGTACCACGGGACAGGGGAAAGGCGAGCAGTACTTC
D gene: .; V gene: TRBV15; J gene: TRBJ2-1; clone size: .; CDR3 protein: CATSPGLGDEQFF; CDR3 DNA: TGTGCCACCAGTCCCGGACTGGGGGATGAGCAGTTCTTC
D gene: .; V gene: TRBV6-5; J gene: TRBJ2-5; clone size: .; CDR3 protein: CASSYYGVSGETQYF; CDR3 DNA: TGTGCCAGCAGTTACTATGGGGTCTCTGGGGAGACCCAGTACTTC
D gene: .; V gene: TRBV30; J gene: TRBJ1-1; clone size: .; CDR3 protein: CAWSGQGVLNTEAFF; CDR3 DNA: TGTGCCTGGAGTGGGCAGGGCGTATTGAACACTGAAGCTTTCTTT
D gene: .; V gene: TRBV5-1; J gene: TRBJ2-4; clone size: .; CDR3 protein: CASSLGGPTGDIQYF; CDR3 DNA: TGCGCCAGCAGCTTGGGCGGGCCTACGGGGGACATTCAGTACTTC
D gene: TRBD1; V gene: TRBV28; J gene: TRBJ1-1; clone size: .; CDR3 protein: CASSLPYRGGAFF; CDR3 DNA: TGTGCCAGCAGTTTACCATACAGGGGAGGAGCTTTCTTT
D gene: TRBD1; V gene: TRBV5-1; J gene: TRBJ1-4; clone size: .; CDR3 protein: CASSRQGAHEKLFF; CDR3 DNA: TGCGCCAGCAGCCGGCAGGGGGCACATGAAAAACTGTTTTTT
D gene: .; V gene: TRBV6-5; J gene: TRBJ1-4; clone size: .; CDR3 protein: CASSYSSGPGEKLFF; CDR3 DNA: TGTGCCAGCAGTTACTCGTCCGGACCCGGGGAAAAACTGTTTTTT
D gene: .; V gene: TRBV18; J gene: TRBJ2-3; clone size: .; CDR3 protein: CASSSSPTSTDTQYF; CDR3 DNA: TGTGCCAGCTCATCTTCACCCACAAGCACAGATACGCAGTATTTT
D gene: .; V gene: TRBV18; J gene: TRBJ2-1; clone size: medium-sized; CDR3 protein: CASSLARTGPWGNEQFF; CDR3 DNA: TGTGCCAGCTCTCTCGCCCGGACGGGGCCCTGGGGGAATGAGCAGTTCTTC
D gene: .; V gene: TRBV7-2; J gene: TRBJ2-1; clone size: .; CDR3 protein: CASSHGGGPEFF; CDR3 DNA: TGTGCCAGCAGCCACGGGGGCGGCCCGGAGTTCTTC
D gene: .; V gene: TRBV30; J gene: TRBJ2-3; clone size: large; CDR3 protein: CAWATDTQYF; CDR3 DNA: TGTGCCTGGGCAACAGATACGCAGTATTTT
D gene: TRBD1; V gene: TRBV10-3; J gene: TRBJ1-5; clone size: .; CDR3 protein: CAISPSPDRGGNQPQHF; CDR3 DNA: TGTGCCATCAGCCCTTCTCCGGACAGGGGAGGCAATCAGCCCCAGCATTTT
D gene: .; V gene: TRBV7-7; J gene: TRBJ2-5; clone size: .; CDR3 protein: CASARGSVETQYF; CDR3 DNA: TGTGCTAGCGCCCGGGGGTCGGTGGAGACCCAGTACTTC
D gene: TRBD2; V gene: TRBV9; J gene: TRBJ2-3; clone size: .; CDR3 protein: CASSVHSGREGTQYF; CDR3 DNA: TGTGCCAGCAGCGTCCATAGCGGGAGGGAAGGGACGCAGTATTTT
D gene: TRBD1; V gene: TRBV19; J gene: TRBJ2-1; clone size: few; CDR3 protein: CATQERRWDRGRNEQFF; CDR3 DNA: TGTGCCACTCAAGAACGGAGGTGGGACAGGGGGCGGAATGAGCAGTTCTTC
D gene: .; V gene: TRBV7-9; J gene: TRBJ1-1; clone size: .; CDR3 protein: CASSLSQGRGAFF; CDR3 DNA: TGTGCCAGCAGCTTATCCCAGGGGCGAGGGGCTTTCTTT
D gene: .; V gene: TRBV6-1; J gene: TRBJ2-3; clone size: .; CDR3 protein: CASSEWAGTTDTQYF; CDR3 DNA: TGTGCCAGCAGTGAATGGGCAGGGACGACAGATACGCAGTATTTT
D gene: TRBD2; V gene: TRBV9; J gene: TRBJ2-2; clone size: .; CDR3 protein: CASSADSGRARAGELFF; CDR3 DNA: TGTGCCAGCAGCGCCGATAGCGGGAGGGCCAGGGCCGGGGAGCTGTTTTTT